This TCR beta chain was retrieved from a study of blood T cell repertoires in COVID-19. Study summary: Collection of acute and convalescent COVID-19 samples took place in the United States, Italy and Spain.

The CDR3 contains 15 residues. Germline CDR1 SEHNR, CDR2 FQNEAQ (reference sequence). V lost 5 bases to trimming and J lost 2 bases, with 12 bases between them. In the original analysis: From reference gene primer amplification, estimates of nucleated cell counts were derived. Here immunoSEQ multiplex PCR was the method, and the copy in TCRdb shows in-frame clones only, minus some. The D gene and trimming were derived from the DNA, and the V and J assignments and clone size from that table. The sample lists 150,000 to 190,000 clones, about 88% occurring once. This clone was detected a few times. Material: peripheral blood. This receptor was obtained from a woman aged 70-85 years with acute or convalescent COVID-19. This chain links TRBV7-9 with TRBJ1-4; possibly TRBD1 for D (5 bases). The CDR3 nucleotides are TGTGCCAGCAGCACCCGACAGCCGACTAATGAAAAACTGTTTTTT. Amino acids: CASSTRQPTNEKLFF. The full variable domain, rest sourced from reference TRBV7-9 and TRBJ1-4, is DTGVSQNPRHKITKRGQNVTFRCDPISEHNRLYWYRQTLGQGPEFLTYFQNEAQLEKSRLLSDRFSAERPKGSFSTLEIQRTEQGDSAMYLCASSTRQPTNEKLFFGSGTQLSVL.